The entry below describes one T cell receptor (beta chain). Its antigen is currently unknown. J lost 3 bases, V lost 4 bases, and 10 bases had no gene match. Per the germline V gene, CDR1 is SGHNT and CDR2 is YYREEE (reference sequence). CDR3 size: 15 residues. This sample was included in a study of T cells in localized non-small cell lung cancer. Study observations and caveats: Heterogeneity remains possible, as sequencing covered one tumor region only. There was higher T cell clonality in uninvolved adjacent lung than in tumor, and it was highest there. Out of the top 100 tumor clones, a median approximately 61 were seen in adjacent lung.

This table comes from immunoSEQ multiplex PCR, and its TCRdb copy is limited to in-frame clones, with some not included. The data hold some 71,000 clones, with 70% to 90% observed a single time. The sequence was obtained from a female donor of 60 years or more with stage I lung adenocarcinoma. The chain joins TRBV5-4 to TRBJ2-7; TRBD1 matches at 7 bases. Specimen: peripheral blood, collected before any cancer treatment. The CDR3 DNA sequence: TGTGCCAGCAGCCACCCCGGGACAGAAAGCTACGAGCAGTACTTC. Protein sequence: CASSHPGTESYEQYF.